Below, one T cell receptor (beta chain) is given with its context. There is no known antigen for this receptor. No per-base quality is available; no much larger clone lies one base away. From a lookup of the germline V gene (reference sequence), CDR1 and CDR2 are MNHEY and SMNVEV. The CDR3 holds 15 amino acids from the cysteine to the phenylalanine. Of the read, only the CDR3 DNA is kept; its 45 bases are in frame from base 1. The germline V end is reduced by 3 bases and the J end by 2 bases; junction bases left unmatched: 4. TCRbeta CDR3 regions were amplified from genomic DNA using the immunoSEQ Assay, a bias-controlled multiplex PCR. The original pipeline was this. Within the assay, amplification of reference gene primers was used to estimate how many nucleated cells each sample contained. To quantify the absolute abundance of each unique TCRbeta CDR3 rearrangement, sequence reads were collapsed and filtered. Productive Simpson clonality was computed per sample as the square root of Simpson's diversity index over productive rearrangements. TCRdb re-hosts the immuneACCESS table, in-frame sequences only. Its copies lack some clones; in the studies checked, an unresolved V gene accounts for under half of them, and the cause for the rest is not known. From that table come the V and J calls and clone size; the DNA was used to work out D and trimming. The sample yields about 220,000 clones; 82% were counted once. 8% to 10% of the sample belongs to the ten largest clones.

One collaborating source in Seattle enrolled patients while the patients were actively infected and followed the patients over time throughout the course of disease. Collaborating institutions collected whole blood in K2EDTA tubes following their own protocols. Collaborator samples were shipped for TCRbeta analysis as frozen whole blood, isolated PBMCs, or DNA extracted from either sample type. The sample originates from a study of blood T cell repertoires in COVID-19 (dated by TCRdb to about 2020). About the study as a whole: The collaborator samples originated in the United States, Italy and Spain and spanned the acute and convalescent phases of COVID-19. The material from the prospective study consisted of cDNA or gDNA derived from T cells, B-cell-depleted T cells, or PBMCs. Deeply sampled blood TCRbeta repertoires from subjects exposed to, actively infected with, or recovered from COVID-19 were included in the dataset. The repertoires were released in a freely available public database intended as a resource for research on the immune response to SARS-CoV-2. Samples came from the ongoing ImmuneRACE study (first 160 participants) plus 1,254 subjects from 6 global collaborators. A de-identified subject ID, COVID-19 status, age in years and sex were almost always included in the sample metadata. Where HLA class I and class II types were available, the types were taken from metadata supplied by the sample provider, not from assay-based typing. What the authors observed across the whole study: The quantity of clinical and demographic metadata differed by source and by participant and was supplied without curation.

Sequencing was carried out using peripheral blood. The chain was built from TRBV27 and TRBJ2-1, with 7 bases aligning to TRBD2. This sequence originates from a woman aged 80 or over with COVID-19, enrolled during active disease. The DNA sequence is as follows: TGTGCCAGCAGTTTTTTGGCGGGGGCCTACAATGAGCAGTTCTTC. The encoded protein is CASSFLAGAYNEQFF.